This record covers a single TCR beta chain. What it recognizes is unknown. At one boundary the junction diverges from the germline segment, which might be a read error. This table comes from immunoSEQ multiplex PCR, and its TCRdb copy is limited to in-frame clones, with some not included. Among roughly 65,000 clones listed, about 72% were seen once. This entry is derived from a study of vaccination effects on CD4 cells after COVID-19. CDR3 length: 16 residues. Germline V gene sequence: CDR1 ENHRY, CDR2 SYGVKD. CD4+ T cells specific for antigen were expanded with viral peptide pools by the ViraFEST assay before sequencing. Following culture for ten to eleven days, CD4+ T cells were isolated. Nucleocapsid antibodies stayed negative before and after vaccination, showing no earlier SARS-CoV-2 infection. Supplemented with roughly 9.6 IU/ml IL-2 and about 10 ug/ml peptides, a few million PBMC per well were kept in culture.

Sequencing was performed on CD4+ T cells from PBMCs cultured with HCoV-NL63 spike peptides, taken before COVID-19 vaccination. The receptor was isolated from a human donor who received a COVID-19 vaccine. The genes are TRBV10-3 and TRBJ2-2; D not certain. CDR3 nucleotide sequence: TGTGCCATCAGTGAGAGGAGTCAATCGAATACCGGGGAGCTGTTTTTT. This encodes CAISERSQSNTGELFF.